A single sample is the source of the 2 T cell receptor beta chains below, sequenced in a study of beta chain features in type 1 diabetes. Expressed TCRB transcripts were sequenced because the entire RNA isolate underwent reverse transcription. Libraries were prepared by immunoSEQ multiplex PCR; TCRdb keeps only in-frame clonotypes and omits some of them. Of about 150,000 clones in the sample, approximately 8.1% were seen once. The sequenced material came from central memory CD4+ T cells from blood. Every receptor here comes from a man aged 18-30 years in good health.

The rearrangement uses TRBV29-1 and TRBJ2-5; 10 bases agree with TRBD1. The J segment lost 1 base and the V segment lost 6 bases, leaving 5 bases of the junction unmatched. Germline assignment: CDR1 SQVTM and CDR2 ANQGSEA. The CDR3 loop spans 14 amino acids. The CDR3 protein is CSVRTGGPQETQYF. The CDR3 nucleotides are TGCAGCGTCCGGACAGGGGGACCCCAAGAGACCCAGTACTTC.

This clone was seen more than once but under ten times. The chain couples TRBV18 to TRBJ1-1, with 8 positions matching TRBD1. Trimming cost V 6 bases and J 4 bases; bases outside gene matches: 7. Germline V gives CDR1 KGHSH, CDR2 LQKENI. CDR3 length equals 14 residues. The CDR3 here is CASSRTGTTTEAFF. The CDR3 DNA sequence: TGTGCCAGCTCTCGGACAGGGACGACCACTGAAGCTTTCTTT.